The rows below give T cell receptor beta chains drawn from one sample of a study of shared clonotypes between healthy human individuals. Profiling relied on immunoSEQ multiplex PCR, and the TCRdb table lists in-frame clones only, not all of them. The sample includes 950,000 to 1,300,000 clones, under 80% of them seen just once. Sample: memory CD4+ T cells sorted from blood. The receptor set was obtained from a man aged 18 to 35 in good health. Both conserved end residues are part of each CDR3. D genes are given only for firm matches. Only some rows state a clone size, as once, few, many or a class for expanded clones.

.	TRBV6-5	TRBJ1-6	.	CASSYSNAYNSPLHF	TGTGCCAGCAGTTACTCGAATGCTTATAATTCACCCCTCCACTTT
.	TRBV5-6	TRBJ2-1	.	CASSLFTPYNEQFF	TGTGCCAGCAGCTTGTTTACTCCCTACAATGAGCAGTTCTTC
once	TRBV27	TRBJ2-3	.	CASSPQGDTQYF	TGTGCCAGCAGTCCCCAGGGAGATACGCAGTATTTT
.	TRBV18	TRBJ2-7	.	CASSPESGYEQYF	TGTGCCAGCTCTCCAGAAAGCGGCTACGAGCAGTACTTC
.	TRBV28	TRBJ1-5	TRBD1	CASRRDRGLPINQPQHF	TGTGCCAGCAGGAGGGACAGGGGGCTTCCCATCAATCAGCCCCAGCATTTT
.	TRBV19	TRBJ1-5	.	CASSEQGMGQPQHF	TGTGCCAGTAGTGAACAGGGAATGGGTCAGCCCCAGCATTTT
few	TRBV6-5	TRBJ2-7	.	CASSDYSYEQYF	TGTGCCAGCAGTGACTACTCCTACGAGCAGTACTTC
.	TRBV7-9	TRBJ2-1	TRBD1	CASSFSKTGTSNEQFF	TGTGCCAGCAGCTTTAGTAAGACAGGGACCAGCAATGAGCAGTTCTTC
.	TRBV5-4	TRBJ2-1	TRBD2	CASSSSGSNEQFF	TGTGCCAGCAGTAGTAGCGGGAGCAATGAGCAGTTCTTC
.	TRBV7-4	TRBJ2-3	.	CASICRTQGADTQYF	TGTGCCAGCATCTGTCGGACACAGGGCGCAGATACGCAGTATTTT
.	TRBV27	TRBJ2-1	TRBD1	CASSSQDRLVNEQFF	TGTGCCAGCAGTTCCCAGGACAGGTTGGTCAATGAGCAGTTCTTC
.	TRBV5-1	TRBJ1-5	.	CASSLDREAGQPQHF	TGCGCCAGCAGCTTGGACCGGGAGGCGGGTCAGCCCCAGCATTTT
.	TRBV11-2	TRBJ2-3	.	CASSFLSDTQYF	TGTGCCAGCAGCTTCCTTTCAGATACGCAGTATTTT
.	TRBV9	TRBJ1-4	.	CASSASYLENEKLFF	TGTGCCAGCAGCGCTTCCTACCTGGAAAATGAAAAACTGTTTTTT
.	TRBV9	TRBJ2-3	TRBD2	CASSAGGADTQYF	TGTGCCAGCAGCGCGGGGGGAGCAGATACGCAGTATTTT
.	TRBV6-4	TRBJ1-5	.	CASSASLDQPQHF	TGTGCCAGCAGTGCCAGTCTAGATCAGCCCCAGCATTTT
few	TRBV7-2	TRBJ2-7	.	CASSLGQFNEQYF	TGTGCCAGCAGCTTAGGACAGTTCAACGAGCAGTACTTC
.	TRBV2	TRBJ2-1	TRBD2	CASSDMAGGPFFEQFF	TGTGCCAGCAGTGATATGGCGGGGGGGCCCTTTTTTGAGCAGTTCTTC
.	TRBV7-9	TRBJ2-5	.	CASSLDRYQETQYF	TGTGCCAGCAGCTTAGACCGGTACCAAGAGACCCAGTACTTC
.	TRBV5-6	TRBJ2-5	TRBD2	CASSQLAGVSETQYF	TGTGCCAGCAGTCAACTAGCGGGAGTATCAGAGACCCAGTACTTC
.	TRBV28	TRBJ1-5	.	CASSFQRASEPQHF	TGTGCCAGCAGTTTCCAAAGGGCATCGGAGCCCCAGCATTTT
.	TRBV19	TRBJ1-2	TRBD1	CASSTRQGNYGYTF	TGTGCCAGTAGTACCCGACAGGGCAACTATGGCTACACCTTC
.	TRBV28	TRBJ2-5	TRBD2	CASSPSGLAQETQYF	TGTGCCAGCAGTCCGTCGGGACTAGCCCAAGAGACCCAGTACTTC
few	TRBV18	TRBJ1-1	.	CASSPRQDMNTEAFF	TGTGCCAGCTCACCAAGACAGGACATGAACACTGAAGCTTTCTTT
.	TRBV27	TRBJ2-2	TRBD1	CASSRGQVNTGELFF	TGTGCCAGCAGTCGGGGACAGGTGAACACCGGGGAGCTGTTTTTT
.	TRBV5-1	TRBJ1-6	.	CASSGGTVDSPLHF	TGCGCCAGCAGCGGGGGCACGGTGGATTCACCCCTCCACTTT
.	TRBV12-5	TRBJ2-7	.	CASGFTGGTFYEQYF	TGTGCTAGTGGTTTCACCGGGGGAACTTTCTACGAGCAGTACTTC
.	TRBV7-9	TRBJ1-1	.	CASSSQGRAFF	TGTGCCAGCAGTTCTCAGGGTAGAGCTTTCTTT
.	TRBV6-5	TRBJ1-1	TRBD1	CASSPGQLSTEAFF	TGTGCCAGCAGTCCGGGACAGTTGAGCACTGAAGCTTTCTTT
.	TRBV5-1	TRBJ1-1	TRBD1	CASSPQGALNTEAFF	TGCGCCAGCAGCCCTCAGGGGGCCCTGAACACTGAAGCTTTCTTT
.	TRBV7-3	TRBJ2-6	.	CASSSLGSGANVLTF	TGTGCCAGCAGCTCTCTAGGCTCTGGGGCCAACGTCCTGACTTTC
.	TRBV6-4	TRBJ2-2	TRBD1	CASSTRGLTGELFF	TGTGCCAGCAGTACCAGGGGGCTCACCGGGGAGCTGTTTTTT
.	TRBV5-6	TRBJ2-7	.	CASSPRMVVIHEQYF	TGTGCCAGCAGCCCTCGGATGGTGGTCATCCACGAGCAGTACTTC
.	TRBV9	TRBJ2-5	.	CASSVGIQETQYF	TGTGCCAGCAGCGTAGGAATACAAGAGACCCAGTACTTC
.	TRBV5-1	TRBJ2-5	.	CASSLAGAQQYF	TGCGCCAGCAGCTTGGCCGGGGCTCAGCAGTACTTC
once	TRBV21-1	TRBJ2-7	.	CASSKALGGYNEQYF	TGTGCCAGCAGCAAAGCGCTGGGGGGCTACAACGAGCAGTACTTC
.	TRBV28	TRBJ2-5	.	CASSFGRGVREETQYF	TGTGCCAGCAGTTTCGGTAGGGGGGTGAGGGAAGAGACCCAGTACTTC
.	TRBV6-5	TRBJ1-6	.	CASSLGQSNSPLHF	TGTGCCAGCAGCCTAGGACAGAGTAATTCACCCCTCCACTTT
few	TRBV7-9	TRBJ1-1	.	CASSSPGTLNTEAFF	TGTGCCAGCAGCTCCCCAGGGACTCTGAACACTGAAGCTTTCTTT
.	TRBV25-1	TRBJ1-4	.	CASSEYGGRDNEKLFF	TGTGCCAGCAGTGAATATGGGGGGCGGGATAATGAAAAACTGTTTTTT
few	TRBV5-1	TRBJ2-3	TRBD2	CASSFSSGGSDTQYF	TGCGCCAGCAGCTTTAGTAGCGGGGGATCAGATACGCAGTATTTT
.	TRBV28	TRBJ1-5	TRBD1	CASSPPGQGGNQPQHF	TGTGCCAGCAGTCCCCCGGGACAGGGAGGCAATCAGCCCCAGCATTTT
.	TRBV29-1	TRBJ1-2	.	CSVQDYGYTF	TGCAGCGTACAGGACTATGGCTACACCTTC
.	TRBV19	TRBJ1-6	.	CASSPGESNSPLHF	TGTGCCAGTAGCCCCGGGGAGTCCAATTCACCCCTCCACTTT
.	TRBV7-2	TRBJ1-3	.	CASSPFGSRTSSGNTIYF	TGTGCCAGCAGCCCTTTCGGATCGCGAACCAGCTCTGGAAACACCATATATTTT
once	TRBV5-1	TRBJ1-1	.	CASSFQGTMNTEAFF	TGCGCCAGCAGCTTTCAGGGAACCATGAACACTGAAGCTTTCTTT
.	TRBV6-5	TRBJ2-7	.	CASSSLAEHYEQYF	TGTGCCAGCAGCTCATTAGCGGAGCACTACGAGCAGTACTTC
.	TRBV2	TRBJ1-4	TRBD1	CASRGTATNEKLFF	TGTGCCAGCAGGGGGACAGCGACTAATGAAAAACTGTTTTTT
few	TRBV5-6	TRBJ1-2	.	CASRLGRNYGYTF	TGTGCCAGCAGATTGGGACGGAATTATGGCTACACCTTC
.	TRBV5-1	TRBJ2-5	TRBD1	CASSLGKGAETQYF	TGCGCCAGCAGCTTGGGTAAGGGGGCAGAGACCCAGTACTTC
.	TRBV11-2	TRBJ2-7	.	CASSLGQYEQYF	TGTGCCAGCAGCTTAGGTCAGTACGAGCAGTACTTC
.	TRBV11-2	TRBJ2-3	TRBD2	CASSARGGQSGDTQYF	TGTGCCAGCAGCGCGCGGGGGGGCCAGAGTGGAGATACGCAGTATTTT
once	TRBV5-5	TRBJ1-5	TRBD1	CASSLTGTGQPQHF	TGTGCCAGCAGCCTGACAGGGACAGGGCAGCCCCAGCATTTT